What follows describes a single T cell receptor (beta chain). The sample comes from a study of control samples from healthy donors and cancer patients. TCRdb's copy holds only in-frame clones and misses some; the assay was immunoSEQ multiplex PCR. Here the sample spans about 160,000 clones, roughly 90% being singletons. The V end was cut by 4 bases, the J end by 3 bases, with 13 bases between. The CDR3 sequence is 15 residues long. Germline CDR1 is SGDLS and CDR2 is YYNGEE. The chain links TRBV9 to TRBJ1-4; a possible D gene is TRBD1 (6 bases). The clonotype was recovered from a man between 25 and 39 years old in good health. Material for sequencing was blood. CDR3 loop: CASSPRGGSNEKLFF. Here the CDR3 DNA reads TGTGCCAGCAGCCCCCGAGGGGGGTCTAATGAAAAACTGTTTTTT.